Listed here are 25 T cell receptor beta chains from one sample, sequenced in a study of patients and donors after allogeneic stem cell transplantation. Each CDR3 protein is one row after TCRdb ran MiXCR on the RT-PCR reads. The sample lists about 40,000 distinct CDR3 sequences; 25% to 35% were seen once. The sequenced sample was blood, either unsorted or a sorted T cell fraction (not recorded which). The receptors come from a human donor who was either an allogeneic HSCT recipient or a stem cell or donor lymphocyte infusion donor (not recorded which). It is not recorded whose cells these are; they may come from a transplant donor.

This clonotype was seen more than once but under ten times. The chain has TRBV7-3 and TRBJ1-2, with D possibly being TRBD1 (6 bases). Germline-derived CDR1 and CDR2 are SGHTA and FQGTGA. V gave up 0 bases and J gave up 8 bases, with 10 bases separating them. This CDR3 region has 13 residues. The CDR3 protein is CASSLTGGSGYTF. The CDR3 nucleotides are TGTGCCAGCAGCTTAACAGGGGGTTCCGGCTACACCTTC.

The rearrangement joins TRBV10-3 to TRBJ2-3; D call uncertain. The CDR3 totals 14 residues. Germline values: CDR1 ENHRY, CDR2 SYGVKD. Between the trimmed V and J ends, which lost 0 bases and 0 bases, there was a span of 4 bases. The CDR3 here is CAISESFSTDTQYF. The DNA for the CDR3 is TGTGCCATCAGTGAGTCCTTCAGCACAGATACGCAGTATTTT.

There are a few counts of this clonotype. The CDR3: CSAREGAGLSNQPQHF. The CDR3 DNA follows: TGCAGTGCTAGGGAGGGGGCAGGCCTTAGCAATCAGCCCCAGCATTTT. The chain links TRBV20-1 to TRBJ1-5, with 7 bases aligning to TRBD1. J was trimmed by 0 bases and V by 3 bases; bases with no gene match: 8. Germline V gene data show CDR1 as DFQATT and CDR2 as SNEGSKA (reference sequence). The CDR3 loop spans 16 amino acids.

This clonotype was found many times. This chain connects TRBV9 to TRBJ1-1; no reliable D call. Trimming shortened V by 3 bases and J by 4 bases, and 25 bases separated the two germline ends. The CDR3 totals 18 residues. Germline assignment: CDR1 SGDLS and CDR2 YYNGEE. Here the CDR3 reads CASSAIPFFQNRGTEAFF. The CDR3 DNA follows: TGTGCCAGCAGCGCCATCCCGTTCTTTCAGAACCGGGGCACTGAAGCTTTCTTT.

Only a few counts were recorded for this clonotype. The chain joins TRBV5-1 to TRBJ1-2; D gene ambiguous. CDR3 length: 13 residues. Trimming pared 1 base from V and 3 bases from J, leaving 7 bases between. Germline V gene sequence: CDR1 SGHRS, CDR2 YFSETQ. The DNA of the CDR3 is TGCGCCAGCAGCTTGTCCCCCGACTATGGCTACACCTTC. Amino acids: CASSLSPDYGYTF. Looking up the rest from reference TRBV5-1 and TRBJ1-2 gives the full variable domain: KAGVTQTPRYLIKTRGQQVTLSCSPISGHRSVSWYQQTPGQGLQFLFEYFSETQRNKGNFPGRFSGRQFSNSRSEMNVSTLELGDSALYLCASSLSPDYGYTFGSGTRLTVV.

This clonotype was recorded at least ten times. The genes are TRBV2 and TRBJ1-1, with D uncertain. The CDR3 covers 12 residues. V lost 3 bases and J lost 8, with 10 bases in between. Germline assignment: CDR1 SNHLY and CDR2 FYNNEI. The DNA for the CDR3 is TGTGCCAGCAGTGATTTAGAGGCAGAAGCTTTCTTT. Its protein is CASSDLEAEAFF.

The V gene is TRBV18, the J gene TRBJ2-7, with D hard to call. The CDR3 totals 11 residues. V was trimmed by 2 bases and J by 6 bases, leaving 5 bases between them. The germline CDR1 and CDR2 sequences are KGHSH and LQKENI. CDR3 DNA sequence: TGTGCCAGCTCACCATTCGGCGAGCAGTACTTC. Translated: CASSPFGEQYF.

The rearrangement joins TRBV6-2 or TRBV6-3 to TRBJ2-7; a possible D gene is TRBD2 (5 bases). Germline V lookup: CDR1 MNHEY, CDR2 SVGEGT. CDR3 size: 15 residues. The ends were cut back, 7 bases at V and 3 bases at J, with 19 bases in the middle. The CDR3 bases are TGTGCCAGCATCCTACCCAACCGGAGGTACTACGAGCAGTACTTC. Translation gives CASILPNRRYYEQYF.

The chain is built from TRBV7-2 and TRBJ2-3; D might be TRBD2 (5 bases). The CDR3 has 12 residues. Trimming pared 4 bases from V and 5 bases from J, leaving 7 bases between. From germline, CDR1 is SGHTA and CDR2 FQGNSA. The CDR3 is CASSSTRDTQYF. CDR3 nucleotides: TGTGCCAGCAGCTCTACTAGAGATACGCAGTATTTT.

V gene TRBV18 combines with J gene TRBJ2-7, with 7 positions matching TRBD1. J lost 1 base, V lost 1 base, and 4 bases had no gene match. Germline assignment: CDR1 KGHSH and CDR2 LQKENI. This CDR3 has 15 residues. This CDR3 reads CASSPRQGRSYEQYF. CDR3 in DNA: TGTGCCAGCTCACCACGACAGGGTAGGTCCTACGAGCAGTACTTC.

The CDR3 sequence: CASSPGTNYEQYF. CDR3 nucleotide sequence: TGCGCCAGCAGCCCGGGGACCAACTACGAGCAGTACTTC. This chain uses TRBV4-1 with TRBJ2-7; D possibly matches TRBD1 or TRBD2 (5 bases each). CDR3 length: 13 amino acids. CDR1 MGHRA and CDR2 YSYEKL come from the germline V gene. V was trimmed by 4 bases and J by 3 bases, leaving 10 bases between them.

The chain combines TRBV10-3 with TRBJ2-3; D might be TRBD2 (6 bases). V was shortened by 7 bases and J by 2 bases, with 13 bases between the two germline ends. CDR1 is ENHRY, CDR2 SYGVKD, per germline. The CDR3 totals 14 residues. CDR3 sequence (DNA): TGTGCCATCATGGGACGGGAGTTCACAGATACGCAGTATTTT. Translation: CAIMGREFTDTQYF.

The sample holds one count of this clonotype. A much larger clone differs from this one at a single base, so this may be a read error. V is TRBV12-3 or TRBV12-4 and J is TRBJ2-2; 9 bases are shared with TRBD2. V shed 2 bases and J 5 bases; nucleotides not matched to a gene: 6. The CDR3 consists of 16 residues. The CDR3 DNA is TGTGCCAGCAGTTTATATAGCGGGAGAGCAACCGGGGAGCTGTTTTTT. Protein: CASSLYSGRATGELFF.

The CDR3 coding sequence is TGTGCCAGCAGTTCCCACCAGGGCTCTGGAAACACCATATATTTT. It yields the protein CASSSHQGSGNTIYF. The chain links TRBV28 to TRBJ1-3, with a tentative D call TRBD1 (5 bases). The V end was cut by 4 bases, the J end by 0 bases, with 10 bases between. Germline CDR1 reads MDHEN; CDR2 reads SYDVKM. The CDR3 is made up of 15 amino acids.

The rearrangement uses TRBV29-1 and TRBJ1-6; tentative D call: TRBD1 (5 bases). Trimming removed 5 bases from V and 7 bases from J, with 12 bases in between. This CDR3 contains 13 residues. In germline, CDR1 is SQVTM, CDR2 ANQGSEA. The chain's CDR3 is CSVRSGYNSPLHF. The CDR3 bases are TGCAGCGTTCGGTCAGGGTACAATTCACCCCTCCACTTT. The whole variable domain, remainder taken from reference TRBV29-1 and TRBJ1-6, is SAVISQKPSRDICQRGTSLTIQCQVDSQVTMMFWYRQQPGQSLTLIATANQGSEATYESGFVIDKFPISRPNLTFSTLTVSNMSPEDSSIYLCSVRSGYNSPLHFGNGTRLTVT.

This clonotype came up many times. The chain links TRBV4-1 to TRBJ1-6; the D is unclear. CDR1 is MGHRA, CDR2 YSYEKL, per germline. Trimming pared 4 bases from V and 7 bases from J, leaving 14 bases between. CDR3 size: 15 residues. The CDR3 DNA follows: TGCGCCAGCAGCCGGAACACTGGACTGAATTCACCCCTCCACTTT. Residues: CASSRNTGLNSPLHF.

V gene TRBV25-1 combines with J gene TRBJ2-5, with 13 bases identical to TRBD2. The CDR3 totals 18 residues. CDR1 MGHDK and CDR2 SYGVNS come from the germline V gene. Trimming cost V 4 bases and J 1 base; bases outside gene matches: 9. The CDR3 nucleotides read TGTGCCAGCAGTGCCACTAGAGGGACTAGCGGGATCCAAGAGACCCAGTACTTC. It is translated as CASSATRGTSGIQETQYF.

Notes on this clonotype: Being one base from a much bigger clone, this may be a read error. The genes are TRBV29-1 and TRBJ1-1; D unclear. Germline CDR1 reads SQVTM; CDR2 reads ANQGSEA. This CDR3 region has 12 residues. V was trimmed by 7 bases and J by 2 bases, leaving 11 bases between them. The CDR3 DNA sequence: TGCAGCGCTACAGTGGGCAACACTGAAGCTTTCTTT. It is translated as CSATVGNTEAFF.

The chain carries TRBV20-1 and TRBJ1-5, with D maybe TRBD1 (5 bases). The CDR3 covers 14 residues. Germline assignment: CDR1 DFQATT and CDR2 SNEGSKA (reference sequence). Trimming shortened V by 1 base and J by 1 base, and 8 bases separated the two germline ends. The CDR3 DNA sequence: TGCAGTGCTAGAGTGGGGCAGAGCAATCAGCCCCAGCATTTT. Its protein product is CSARVGQSNQPQHF.

This clonotype was recorded a few times. The chain carries TRBV28 and TRBJ1-3; D is undetermined. This CDR3 spans 16 amino acids. V shed 3 bases and J shed 0 bases, with 12 bases lying between them. CDR1 is MDHEN and CDR2 is SYDVKM in the germline V gene. DNA for the CDR3: TGTGCCAGCAGTTTCCACGGAGGGTTCTCTGGAAACACCATATATTTT. Its protein product is CASSFHGGFSGNTIYF.

This rearrangement joins TRBV5-5 to TRBJ1-2; tentative D call: TRBD1 (5 bases). There are 14 residues in the CDR3. In germline, CDR1 is SGHKS, CDR2 YYEKEE (reference sequence). V was cut by 1 base and J by 5 bases, with 12 bases left in between. CDR3 residues: CASSLKRGEYGYTF. The CDR3 region has the DNA TGTGCCAGCAGCTTGAAAAGGGGTGAATATGGCTACACCTTC.

This clonotype has a count of ten or more. This sequence joins TRBV20-1 and TRBJ1-1; D is ambiguous. Germline CDR1 is DFQATT and CDR2 is SNEGSKA (reference sequence). Trimming removed 4 bases at V and 1 base at J, with 7 bases between. The CDR3 is 12 amino acids. The chain's CDR3 is CSAKSANTEAFF. In nucleotides, the CDR3 is TGCAGTGCTAAATCAGCGAACACTGAAGCTTTCTTT.

This clonotype has only one observation. One end of the junction fails to match germline, which may point to a read error. The chain joins TRBV6-2 or TRBV6-3 to TRBJ1-1; D possibly corresponds to TRBD1 (5 bases). The CDR3 covers 16 residues. CDR1 and CDR2 from the germline V gene are MNHEY and SVGEGT. The CDR3 DNA sequence: TGTGCCAGCAATTACCCCCACTGGGGGAGGAACACTGAAGCTTTCTTT. Its protein product is CASNYPHWGRNTEAFF.

This clonotype turned up a few times. V usage is TRBV20-1 and J usage is TRBJ1-5; D is undetermined. The CDR3 is made up of 15 amino acids. The germline CDR1 and CDR2 sequences are DFQATT and SNEGSKA (reference sequence). V was trimmed by 3 bases and J by 7 bases, leaving 19 bases between them. CDR3 amino acids: CSASRRPIFGQPQHF. The CDR3 bases are TGCAGTGCTAGTCGGAGACCAATTTTTGGGCAGCCCCAGCATTTT.

The chain joins TRBV29-1 to TRBJ2-2; 10 bases map to TRBD2. Germline V gene sequence: CDR1 SQVTM, CDR2 ANQGSEA. Trimming at V came to 6 bases and at J to 2 bases, leaving 3 bases not matched to a gene. The CDR3 covers 14 residues. CDR3 protein: CSVLAGVNTGELFF. DNA of the CDR3: TGCAGCGTCCTAGCGGGAGTTAACACCGGGGAGCTGTTTTTT.